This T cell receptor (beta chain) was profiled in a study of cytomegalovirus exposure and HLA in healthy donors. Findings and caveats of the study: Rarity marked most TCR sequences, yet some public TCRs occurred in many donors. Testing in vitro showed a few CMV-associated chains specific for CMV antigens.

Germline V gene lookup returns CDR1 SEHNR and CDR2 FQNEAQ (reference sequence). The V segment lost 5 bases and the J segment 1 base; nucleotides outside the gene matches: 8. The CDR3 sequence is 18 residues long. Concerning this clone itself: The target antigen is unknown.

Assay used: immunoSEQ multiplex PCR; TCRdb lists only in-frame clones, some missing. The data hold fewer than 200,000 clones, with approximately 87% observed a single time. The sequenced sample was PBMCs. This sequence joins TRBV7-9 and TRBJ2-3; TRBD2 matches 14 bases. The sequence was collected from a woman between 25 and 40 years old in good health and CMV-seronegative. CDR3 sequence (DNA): TGTGCCAGCAGCAGACTAGCGGGGGGGCCTGGGGGCACAGATACGCAGTATTTT. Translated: CASSRLAGGPGGTDTQYF. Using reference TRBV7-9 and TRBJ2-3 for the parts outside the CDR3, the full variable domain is DTGVSQNPRHKITKRGQNVTFRCDPISEHNRLYWYRQTLGQGPEFLTYFQNEAQLEKSRLLSDRFSAERPKGSFSTLEIQRTEQGDSAMYLCASSRLAGGPGGTDTQYFGPGTRLTVL.